Presented here are 18 T cell receptor beta chains from one specimen sequenced in a study of T cell repertoires in cytomegalovirus infection. A single record per CDR3 protein comes from TCRdb applying MiXCR to the reads. Of approximately 770,000 distinct CDR3 sequences detected, 25% to 35% appear once; the ten largest clones hold roughly 13%. Their antigens remain unidentified. The sample consisted of cultured CD8+ T cells from PBMCs, taken from culture after CMV antigen stimulation. These receptors all come from a human donor in good health (CMV status not recorded). Some clones in this sample may be carry-over from other donors' samples.

This clonotype was seen many times. Written as DNA, the CDR3 is TGTGCCAGCAGCTCTCAGGGGAACACTGAAGCTTTCTTT. Translation gives CASSSQGNTEAFF. The V call is TRBV6-2 or TRBV6-3, the J call TRBJ1-1, with D possibly matching TRBD1 (5 bases). In germline, CDR1 is MNHEY, CDR2 SVGEGT. CDR3 length equals 13 residues. The V gene lost 6 bases and the J gene lost 1 base, with 9 bases spanning the gap.

This sequence joins TRBV12-3 or TRBV12-4 and TRBJ2-3; the D gene could be TRBD1 or TRBD2 (5 bases each). V was shortened by 11 bases and J by 0 bases, with 12 bases between the two germline ends. This CDR3 has 13 residues. The CDR3 sequence: CAARGGSTDTQYF. CDR3 DNA sequence: TGTGCCGCACGGGGCGGTAGCACAGATACGCAGTATTTT.

The gene calls are TRBV20-1 and TRBJ2-7; 10 bases are shared with TRBD1. V trimming: 6 bases; J trimming: 4 bases; junction bases outside the gene matches: 12. This CDR3 contains 15 residues. Per germline, CDR1 DFQATT and CDR2 SNEGSKA (reference sequence). The CDR3 DNA sequence: TGCAGTGCCACCGAACCGGGACAGGGGCGGTACGAGCAGTACGTC. Translation gives CSATEPGQGRYEQYV.

V is TRBV6-6 and J is TRBJ1-2, with TRBD1 matching 10 bases. CDR1 and CDR2 from the germline V gene are MNHNY and SVGAGI (reference sequence). Unmatched junction bases numbered 5, after V lost 5 bases and J lost 2 bases. The CDR3 spans 15 residues. CDR3 nucleotide sequence: TGTGCCAGCAGTCCCCGGGACAGGGGCAACTATGGCTACACCTTC. Translated: CASSPRDRGNYGYTF.

This clonotype came up many times. This sequence joins TRBV7-8 and TRBJ2-2; TRBD1 aligns across 11 bases. The CDR3 extends over 17 amino acids. The V gene end was trimmed by 1 base and the J gene end by 5 bases; junction bases not matched to a gene: 6. Germline assignment: CDR1 SGHVS and CDR2 FQNEAQ. CDR3 nucleotides: TGTGCCAGCAGCTTAGGATGGACAGGGGGCAGTACCGGGGAGCTGTTTTTT. Translating it yields CASSLGWTGGSTGELFF.

This clonotype was observed at least ten times. The V call is TRBV12-5, the J call TRBJ2-1, with D uncertain. CDR1 LGHNT and CDR2 FRNRAP come from the germline V gene. With 0 bases removed from V and 8 bases from J, the gap between germline ends came to 11 bases. The CDR3 spans 14 residues. The DNA of the CDR3 is TGTGCTAGTGGTTTGGTACAAAGGGCCCATGAGCAGTTCTTC. Translating gives CASGLVQRAHEQFF.

V gene TRBV11-2 combines with J gene TRBJ2-5, with TRBD2 matching 12 bases. V lost 6 bases and J lost 2; bases outside the gene matches: 4. The CDR3 length is 15 residues. Germline lookup yields CDR1 SGHAT and CDR2 FQNNGV. DNA for the CDR3: TGTGCCAGCAGACCACTAGCGGGGGGACAAGAGACCCAGTACTTC. It encodes CASRPLAGGQETQYF.

The CDR3 loop is CASSGAGRTIYF. As DNA, the CDR3 is TGTGCCAGCTCCGGAGCAGGGAGGACCATATATTTT. V gene TRBV6-2 or TRBV6-3 combines with J gene TRBJ1-3; possibly TRBD1 for D (5 bases). The CDR3 length is 12 residues. Germline CDR1 reads MNHEY; CDR2 reads SVGEGT. V lost 8 bases and J 10 bases, leaving 15 bases between the germline ends.

There are a few counts of this clonotype. This rearrangement joins TRBV11-3 to TRBJ2-3; D gene unclear. V gave up 2 bases and J gave up 0 bases, with 6 bases separating them. There are 14 residues in the CDR3. Germline CDR1 is SGHNT and CDR2 is YENEEA. The CDR3 loop reads CASSLRSSTDTQYF. In DNA, the CDR3 is TGTGCCAGCAGCTTAAGGTCTAGCACAGATACGCAGTATTTT.

This clonotype was detected a few times. The rearrangement joins TRBV7-9 to TRBJ1-5; D is possibly TRBD1 (5 bases). The germline V and J ends were trimmed by 1 base and 6 bases, with 10 bases remaining between them. The CDR3 runs 14 residues. Germline V gene sequence: CDR1 SEHNR, CDR2 FQNEAQ (reference sequence). The CDR3 nucleotides read TGTGCCAGCAGCTTAGGGGGGAATAGTCAGCCCCAGCATTTT. This sequence encodes CASSLGGNSQPQHF.

Many counts were recorded for this clonotype. This sequence joins TRBV7-2 and TRBJ2-2, with TRBD1 identical over 10 bases. V lost 3 bases and J lost 7; bases outside the gene matches: 11. Germline CDR1 is SGHTA and CDR2 is FQGNSA. CDR3 length equals 17 residues. The chain's CDR3 is CASSFRDRGSYGGELFF. CDR3 DNA sequence: TGTGCCAGCAGCTTCCGGGACAGGGGAAGTTACGGCGGGGAGCTGTTTTTT.

This clonotype came up many times. The chain has TRBV27 and TRBJ1-1, with D maybe TRBD1 (6 bases). CDR3 length equals 14 residues. The germline V gene encodes CDR1 MNHEY and CDR2 SMNVEV (reference sequence). Trimming stripped 2 bases from V and 8 bases from J, with 15 bases between. The CDR3 DNA reads as TGTGCCAGCAGTTTAAGCCGGGGAGGGGGAGAAGCTTTCTTT. It codes for CASSLSRGGGEAFF.

This clonotype showed up just a few times. The rearrangement uses TRBV6-6 and TRBJ2-1; TRBD2 aligns across 11 bases. The germline gives CDR1 MNHNY, CDR2 SVGAGI (reference sequence). This CDR3 spans 15 amino acids. V lost 8 bases and J lost 3; bases outside the gene matches: 6. The CDR3 protein is CASLAGGPLYNEQFF. The CDR3 DNA is TGTGCCAGCTTAGCGGGGGGGCCGCTCTACAATGAGCAGTTCTTC.

The rearrangement links TRBV7-8 to TRBJ2-7, with D possibly being TRBD1 (7 bases). The V end was cut by 5 bases, the J end by 0 bases, with 14 bases between. The V gene's germline CDR1 is SGHVS and CDR2 FQNEAQ. The CDR3 consists of 15 residues. CDR3 in DNA: TGTGCCAGCAGCCCAACGGGGGACAGCTCCTACGAGCAGTACGTC. Its translation is CASSPTGDSSYEQYV.

The chain joins TRBV5-1 to TRBJ2-1, with 8 bases matching TRBD1. Trimming at V came to 3 bases and at J to 0 bases, leaving 5 bases not matched to a gene. The CDR3 sequence is 16 residues long. CDR1 and CDR2 from the germline V gene are SGHRS and YFSETQ. The CDR3 loop reads CASSSGTGTSYNEQFF. The CDR3 bases are TGCGCCAGCAGCTCAGGGACAGGTACCTCCTACAATGAGCAGTTCTTC.

This clonotype came up once. The chain recombines TRBV7-9 with TRBJ2-3; TRBD1 agrees at 10 bases. The CDR3 is 16 residues long. Germline-derived CDR1 and CDR2 are SEHNR and FQNEAQ (reference sequence). The junction had 8 bases not matched to a gene; V was cut back by 5 bases and J by 3 bases. The CDR3 DNA is TGTGCCAGCAGCCAGGGACAGGGGTTAAGGACAGATACGCAGTATTTT. It specifies CASSQGQGLRTDTQYF.

CDR3 protein: CASSQSGGAPEQFF. The CDR3 coding sequence is TGTGCCAGCAGCCAAAGCGGGGGGGCCCCTGAGCAGTTCTTC. V usage is TRBV3-1 and J usage is TRBJ2-1; 10 bases agree with TRBD2. V trimming: 2 bases; J trimming: 9 bases; junction bases outside the gene matches: 4. Germline-derived CDR1 and CDR2 are LGHDT and YNNKEL (reference sequence). The CDR3 has 14 residues.

The chain's CDR3 is CASSSTGENEQFF. The CDR3 coding sequence is TGTGCCAGCAGCTCCACAGGGGAAAATGAGCAGTTCTTC. This rearrangement joins TRBV7-3 to TRBJ2-1; 7 bases are shared with TRBD1. The CDR3 sequence is 13 residues long. Losses at the gene ends were 4 bases for V and 7 bases for J; bases not matched to a gene: 4. Per germline, CDR1 SGHTA and CDR2 FQGTGA. Full variable domain (remainder filled in from reference TRBV7-3 and TRBJ2-1): GAGVSQTPSNKVTEKGKYVELRCDPISGHTALYWYRQSLGQGPEFLIYFQGTGAADDSGLPNDRFFAVRPEGSVSTLKIQRTERGDSAVYLCASSSTGENEQFFGPGTRLTVL.